This T cell receptor (beta chain) was sequenced during a study of OX40 agonist ivuxolimab in advanced cancers. Study-level information: In three patients, partial responses were observed, one with hepatocellular carcinoma and two with cutaneous melanoma.

V trimming: 0 bases; J trimming: 0 bases; junction bases outside the gene matches: 4. The germline CDR1 and CDR2 sequences are SGHNT and YYREEE (reference sequence). CDR3 length: 17 residues. The protocol was immunoSEQ multiplex PCR, while the TCRdb copy is restricted to in-frame clones and leaves out a portion. This table holds 55,000 to 85,000 clones, about 84% found once. The rearrangement uses TRBV5-4 and TRBJ1-5, with TRBD1 identical over 9 bases. The sequences come from CD4+ or CD8+ T cells sorted from blood, collected in a trial of the OX40 agonist ivuxolimab. The sequence was obtained from an adult with an advanced solid tumor such as melanoma, head and neck, liver or kidney cancer. The CDR3 region is CASSLGGTGFSNQPQHF. For the CDR3, the DNA is TGTGCCAGCAGCTTGGGCGGGACAGGGTTTAGCAATCAGCCCCAGCATTTT.